This is a list of T cell receptor beta chains from one sample in a study of T cell changes during pregnancy in multiple sclerosis. The method was immunoSEQ multiplex PCR; TCRdb's version includes in-frame clones alone and lacks a portion of them. The sample lists around 38,000 clones; more than 90% were seen once. The sample was CD8+ T cells from peripheral blood mononuclear cells, taken in the third trimester of pregnancy. These receptors originate from a female donor with multiple sclerosis, enrolled in a pregnancy study. The CDR3 runs from the conserved cysteine through the conserved F or W. The order of the fields is clone size, J gene, D gene, V gene, CDR3 protein, CDR3 DNA. D genes are given only for firm matches. Clone size is given for some rows only: seen once, a few or many times, or a class if the clone is expanded.

clone_size: NA
j_call: TRBJ1-1
d_call: NA
v_call: TRBV6-1
cdr3_aa: CASSEAYQIFQGYTEAFF
cdr3_nt: TGTGCCAGCAGTGAAGCCTACCAGATTTTTCAGGGTTACACTGAAGCTTTCTTT

clone_size: NA
j_call: TRBJ1-1
d_call: NA
v_call: TRBV7-9
cdr3_aa: CASSLVGDTEAFF
cdr3_nt: TGTGCCAGCAGCTTAGTCGGGGACACTGAAGCTTTCTTT

clone_size: NA
j_call: TRBJ2-1
d_call: NA
v_call: TRBV4-2
cdr3_aa: CAVGGDYNEQFF
cdr3_nt: TGTGCCGTAGGGGGAGACTACAATGAGCAGTTCTTC

clone_size: NA
j_call: TRBJ2-7
d_call: TRBD1
v_call: TRBV25-1
cdr3_aa: CASSVPGTEKGYEQYF
cdr3_nt: TGTGCCAGCAGTGTACCAGGGACAGAAAAAGGCTACGAGCAGTACTTC

clone_size: NA
j_call: TRBJ2-3
d_call: NA
v_call: TRBV7-9
cdr3_aa: CASSLRGIGTDTQYF
cdr3_nt: TGTGCCAGCAGCTTACGCGGGATTGGTACAGATACGCAGTATTTT

clone_size: NA
j_call: TRBJ1-1
d_call: NA
v_call: TRBV5-6
cdr3_aa: CASSFVQNTEAFF
cdr3_nt: TGTGCCAGCAGCTTTGTACAGAACACTGAAGCCTTCTTT

clone_size: once
j_call: TRBJ2-3
d_call: TRBD1
v_call: TRBV2
cdr3_aa: CASTDMDRNTDTQYF
cdr3_nt: TGTGCCAGCACCGACATGGACAGGAACACAGATACGCAGTATTTT

clone_size: once
j_call: TRBJ2-5
d_call: NA
v_call: TRBV19
cdr3_aa: CASSPRRLGDETQYF
cdr3_nt: TGTGCCAGTAGTCCCAGGAGGTTGGGAGACGAGACCCAGTACTTC

clone_size: NA
j_call: TRBJ1-2
d_call: TRBD1
v_call: TRBV4-3
cdr3_aa: CASSPDRGLNYGYTF
cdr3_nt: TGCGCCAGCAGCCCGGACAGGGGACTTAACTATGGCTACACCTTC

clone_size: NA
j_call: TRBJ2-4
d_call: TRBD1
v_call: TRBV29-1
cdr3_aa: CSVEGDRGRRDIQYF
cdr3_nt: TGCAGCGTTGAGGGGGACAGGGGGCGAAGAGACATTCAGTACTTC

clone_size: NA
j_call: TRBJ2-1
d_call: TRBD1
v_call: TRBV9
cdr3_aa: CASSVAWGQGEEQFF
cdr3_nt: TGTGCCAGCAGCGTAGCTTGGGGACAGGGGGAAGAGCAGTTCTTC

clone_size: NA
j_call: TRBJ2-1
d_call: TRBD1
v_call: TRBV11-3
cdr3_aa: CASSLDRTGQGVRSNEQFF
cdr3_nt: TGTGCCAGCAGCCTAGATAGGACTGGACAGGGTGTACGGTCCAATGAGCAGTTCTTC

clone_size: NA
j_call: TRBJ2-1
d_call: TRBD2
v_call: TRBV27
cdr3_aa: CASSFQSGTYNEQFF
cdr3_nt: TGTGCCAGCAGTTTTCAGAGCGGGACTTACAATGAGCAGTTCTTC

clone_size: NA
j_call: TRBJ2-3
d_call: NA
v_call: TRBV29-1
cdr3_aa: CSVPVSTDTQYF
cdr3_nt: TGCAGCGTACCAGTTAGCACAGATACGCAGTATTTT

clone_size: few
j_call: TRBJ1-4
d_call: NA
v_call: TRBV6-5
cdr3_aa: CASSYWQGSVQEKLFF
cdr3_nt: TGTGCCAGCAGTTACTGGCAGGGGTCAGTTCAGGAAAAACTGTTTTTT

clone_size: NA
j_call: TRBJ2-7
d_call: TRBD1
v_call: TRBV7-6
cdr3_aa: CASSLAVPDRVGEQYF
cdr3_nt: TGTGCCAGCAGCTTAGCGGTCCCCGACAGGGTAGGCGAGCAGTACTTC

clone_size: NA
j_call: TRBJ2-1
d_call: NA
v_call: TRBV19
cdr3_aa: CASTIDSSSYNEQFF
cdr3_nt: TGTGCCAGTACCATCGACTCGAGCTCCTACAATGAGCAGTTCTTC

clone_size: NA
j_call: TRBJ2-7
d_call: TRBD1
v_call: TRBV9
cdr3_aa: CASSEHRDRVPLYSYEQYF
cdr3_nt: TGTGCCAGCAGCGAGCACCGGGACAGGGTCCCCCTATACTCCTACGAGCAGTACTTC

clone_size: NA
j_call: TRBJ1-5
d_call: TRBD1
v_call: TRBV27
cdr3_aa: CASSTGTGGNQPQHF
cdr3_nt: TGTGCCAGCAGTACCGGGACAGGGGGCAATCAGCCCCAGCATTTT

clone_size: once
j_call: TRBJ2-7
d_call: NA
v_call: TRBV11-3
cdr3_aa: CASSRGAEDEQYF
cdr3_nt: TGTGCCAGCAGCCGGGGGGCCGAGGACGAGCAGTACTTC

clone_size: NA
j_call: TRBJ2-1
d_call: TRBD2
v_call: TRBV4-1
cdr3_aa: CASSPHTATIAGEDEQFF
cdr3_nt: TGCGCCAGCAGCCCCCACACCGCCACCATAGCGGGAGAAGATGAGCAGTTCTTC

clone_size: NA
j_call: TRBJ2-1
d_call: NA
v_call: TRBV6-1
cdr3_aa: CASRDRANEQFF
cdr3_nt: TGTGCCAGCAGGGACAGAGCCAATGAGCAGTTCTTC

clone_size: NA
j_call: TRBJ2-2
d_call: TRBD1
v_call: TRBV14
cdr3_aa: CASSQRDREAYTGELFF
cdr3_nt: TGTGCCAGCAGCCAGAGGGACAGGGAGGCCTACACCGGGGAGCTGTTTTTT

clone_size: NA
j_call: TRBJ2-1
d_call: NA
v_call: TRBV27
cdr3_aa: CASSFFESSYNEQFF
cdr3_nt: TGTGCCAGCAGTTTCTTCGAGAGCTCCTACAATGAGCAGTTCTTC

clone_size: NA
j_call: TRBJ2-7
d_call: NA
v_call: TRBV28
cdr3_aa: CASSHYEQYF
cdr3_nt: TGTGCCAGCAGTCACTACGAGCAGTACTTC

clone_size: NA
j_call: TRBJ1-2
d_call: NA
v_call: TRBV6-1
cdr3_aa: CASTLGGRADGYTF
cdr3_nt: TGTGCCAGCACCCTAGGCGGCAGAGCCGATGGCTACACCTTC